Sequencing of this T cell receptor beta chain was carried out in a study of PD-1 blockade in classical Hodgkin lymphoma. Whole-study results and caveats: It was among complete responders that baseline diversity resembled that of newly diagnosed patients. CD4+ TCR diversity climbed significantly by C4D1, unlike CD8+ TCR diversity. What drove the repertoire differences, possibly disease activity or prior therapy, has not been defined.

Sequenced by immunoSEQ multiplex PCR; TCRdb stores in-frame clones only, minus some. This sample carries 10,000 to 15,000 clones, roughly 83% of them seen once, and the ten largest clones take about 0.89%. Time point meaning: cycle 4 day 1 (C4D1), after six to seven weeks of nivolumab. Relapse after autologous stem cell transplantation occurred in every patient, and brentuximab vedotin exposure varied. Researchers used magnetic negative selection to pull out pure CD4+ T cells from thawed PBMCs. The germline gives CDR1 KGHSH, CDR2 LQKENI. This CDR3 region has 12 residues. V was trimmed by 3 bases and J by 9 bases, leaving 9 bases between them. In the case of this clone: No antigen is known for it.

The specimen comprised CD4+ T cells from blood, sampled before the fourth cycle of nivolumab. The gene calls are TRBV18 and TRBJ2-1, with D possibly matching TRBD2 (6 bases). The source is a human donor with classical Hodgkin lymphoma. CDR3 coding DNA: TGTGCCAGCTCACCCAGGAGGGGTGAGCAGTTCTTC. It yields the protein CASSPRRGEQFF.